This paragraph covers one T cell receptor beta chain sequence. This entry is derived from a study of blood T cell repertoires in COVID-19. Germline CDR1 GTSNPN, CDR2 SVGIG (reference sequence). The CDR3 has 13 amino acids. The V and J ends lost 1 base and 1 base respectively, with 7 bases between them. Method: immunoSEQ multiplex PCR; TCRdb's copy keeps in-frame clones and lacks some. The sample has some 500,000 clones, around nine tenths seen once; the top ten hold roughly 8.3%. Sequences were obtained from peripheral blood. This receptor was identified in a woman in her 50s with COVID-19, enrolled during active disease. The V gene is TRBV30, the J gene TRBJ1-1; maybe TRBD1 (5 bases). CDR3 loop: CAWSGQTNTEAFF. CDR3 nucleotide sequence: TGTGCCTGGAGTGGACAGACGAACACTGAAGCTTTCTTT.